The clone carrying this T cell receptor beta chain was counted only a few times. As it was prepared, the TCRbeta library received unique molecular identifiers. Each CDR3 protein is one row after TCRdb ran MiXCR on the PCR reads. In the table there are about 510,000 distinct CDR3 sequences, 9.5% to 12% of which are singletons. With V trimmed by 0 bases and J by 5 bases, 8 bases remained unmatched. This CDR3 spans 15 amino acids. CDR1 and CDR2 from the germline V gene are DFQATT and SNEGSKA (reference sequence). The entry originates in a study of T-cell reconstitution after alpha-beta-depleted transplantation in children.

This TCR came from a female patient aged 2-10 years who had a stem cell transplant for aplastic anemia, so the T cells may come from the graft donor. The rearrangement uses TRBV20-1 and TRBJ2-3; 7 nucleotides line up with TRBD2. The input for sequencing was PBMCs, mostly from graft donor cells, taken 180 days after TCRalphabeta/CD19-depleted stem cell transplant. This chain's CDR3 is CSARDSGGSGDTQYF. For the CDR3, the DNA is TGCAGTGCTAGAGATTCGGGCGGGAGTGGAGATACGCAGTATTTT.